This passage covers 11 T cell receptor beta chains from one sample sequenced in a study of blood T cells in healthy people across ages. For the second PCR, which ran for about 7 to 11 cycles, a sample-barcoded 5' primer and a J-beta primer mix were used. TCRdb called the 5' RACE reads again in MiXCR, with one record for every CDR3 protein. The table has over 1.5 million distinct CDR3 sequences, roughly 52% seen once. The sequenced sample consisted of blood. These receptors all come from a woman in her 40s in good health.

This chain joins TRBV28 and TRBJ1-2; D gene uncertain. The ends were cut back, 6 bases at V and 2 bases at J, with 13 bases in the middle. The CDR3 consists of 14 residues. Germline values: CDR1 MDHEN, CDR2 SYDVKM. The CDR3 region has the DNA TGTGCCAGCAGCGATTCGGAGATAAACTATGGCTACACCTTC. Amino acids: CASSDSEINYGYTF.

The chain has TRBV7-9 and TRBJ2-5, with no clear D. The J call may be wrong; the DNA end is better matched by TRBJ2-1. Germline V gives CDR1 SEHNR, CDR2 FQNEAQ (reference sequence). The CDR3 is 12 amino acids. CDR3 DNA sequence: TGTGCCAGCAGCTTCGGTCAAGAGACCCAGTTCTTC. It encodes CASSFGQETQFF.

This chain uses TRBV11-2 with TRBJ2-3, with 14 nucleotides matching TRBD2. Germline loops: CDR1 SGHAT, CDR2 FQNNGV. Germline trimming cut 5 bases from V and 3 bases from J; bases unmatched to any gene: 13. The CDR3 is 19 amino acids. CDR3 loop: CASSLPGTSGGRWTDTQYF. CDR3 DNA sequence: TGTGCCAGCAGCCTACCCGGGACTAGCGGGGGCCGGTGGACAGATACGCAGTATTTT.

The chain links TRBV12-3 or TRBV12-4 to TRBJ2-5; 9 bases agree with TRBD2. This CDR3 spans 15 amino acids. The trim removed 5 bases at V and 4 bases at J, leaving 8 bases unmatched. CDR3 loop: CASSPDKAGGETQYF. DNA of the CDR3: TGTGCCAGCAGTCCAGACAAAGCGGGGGGAGAGACCCAGTACTTC.

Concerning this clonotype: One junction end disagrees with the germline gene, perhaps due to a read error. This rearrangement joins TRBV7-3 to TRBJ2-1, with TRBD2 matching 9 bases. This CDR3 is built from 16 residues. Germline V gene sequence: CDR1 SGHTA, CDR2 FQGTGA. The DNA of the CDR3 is TGTGCCAGCAGCTCCCCAGCGGGGGGACGCTACAATGAGCAGTTATTC. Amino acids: CASSSPAGGRYNEQLF.

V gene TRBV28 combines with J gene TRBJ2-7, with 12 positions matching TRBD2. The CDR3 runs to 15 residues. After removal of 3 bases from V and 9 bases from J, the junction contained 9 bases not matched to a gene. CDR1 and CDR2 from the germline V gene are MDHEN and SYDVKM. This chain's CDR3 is CASSFLAGGLSGQYF. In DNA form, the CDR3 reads TGTGCCAGCAGTTTCCTAGCGGGGGGGTTATCGGGGCAGTACTTC.

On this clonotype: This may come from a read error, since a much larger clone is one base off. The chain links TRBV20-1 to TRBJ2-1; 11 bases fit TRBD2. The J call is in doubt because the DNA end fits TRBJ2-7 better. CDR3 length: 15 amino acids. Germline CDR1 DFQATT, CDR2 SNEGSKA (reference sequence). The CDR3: CSAYLAGGSYNEQYF. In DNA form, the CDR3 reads TGCAGTGCTTACCTAGCGGGGGGCTCCTACAATGAGCAGTACTTC.

The CDR3 loop reads CASRTSEMNTEAFF. CDR3 bases: TGTGCCAGCAGGACCTCAGAGATGAACACTGAAGCTTTCTTT. The chain couples TRBV12-3 or TRBV12-4 to TRBJ1-1; the D is unclear. The V gene lost 6 bases and the J gene lost 0 bases, with 11 bases spanning the gap. There are 14 residues in the CDR3.

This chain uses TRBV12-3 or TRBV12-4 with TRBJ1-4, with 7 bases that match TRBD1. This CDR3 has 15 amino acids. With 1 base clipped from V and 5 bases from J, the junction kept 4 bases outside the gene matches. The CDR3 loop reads CASSLVQGKNEKLFF. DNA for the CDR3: TGTGCCAGCAGTTTAGTACAGGGGAAAAATGAAAAACTGTTTTTT.

CDR3 sequence (DNA): TGTGCCAGCAGTTTGCCCCGACTAGTACATGAGCAGTACTTC. This sequence encodes CASSLPRLVHEQYF. The chain links TRBV28 to TRBJ2-7, with D possibly being TRBD2 (6 bases). The V gene lost 3 bases and the J gene lost 7 bases, with 16 bases spanning the gap. This CDR3 comprises 14 residues. Germline V gene data show CDR1 as MDHEN and CDR2 as SYDVKM.

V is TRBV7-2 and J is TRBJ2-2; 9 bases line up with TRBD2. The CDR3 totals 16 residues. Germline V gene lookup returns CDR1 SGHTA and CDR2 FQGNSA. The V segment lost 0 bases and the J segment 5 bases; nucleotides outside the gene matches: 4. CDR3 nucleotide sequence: TGTGCCAGCAGCTTAGCGCGCCTAGCGGGAACCGGGGAGCTGTTTTTT. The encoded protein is CASSLARLAGTGELFF.